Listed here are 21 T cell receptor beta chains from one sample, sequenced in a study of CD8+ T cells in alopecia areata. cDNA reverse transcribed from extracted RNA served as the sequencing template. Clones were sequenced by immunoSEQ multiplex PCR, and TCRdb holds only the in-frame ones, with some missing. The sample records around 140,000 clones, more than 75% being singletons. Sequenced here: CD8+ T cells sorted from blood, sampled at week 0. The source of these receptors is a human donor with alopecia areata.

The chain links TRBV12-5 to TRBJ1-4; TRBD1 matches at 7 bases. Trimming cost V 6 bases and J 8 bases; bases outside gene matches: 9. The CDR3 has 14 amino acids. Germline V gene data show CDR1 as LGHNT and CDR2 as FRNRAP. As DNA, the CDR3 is TGTGCTAGTGGCCTCGACAGGGAGATGGAAAAACTGTTTTTT. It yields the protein CASGLDREMEKLFF.

CDR3 nucleotides: TGTGCCAGCAGCTTGGGCCGGTCGAACACTGAAGCTTTCTTT. Protein: CASSLGRSNTEAFF. V and J are TRBV5-5 and TRBJ1-1; D remains ambiguous. This CDR3 has 14 amino acids. Per germline, CDR1 SGHKS and CDR2 YYEKEE (reference sequence). The V gene lost 0 bases and the J gene lost 1 base, with 7 bases spanning the gap.

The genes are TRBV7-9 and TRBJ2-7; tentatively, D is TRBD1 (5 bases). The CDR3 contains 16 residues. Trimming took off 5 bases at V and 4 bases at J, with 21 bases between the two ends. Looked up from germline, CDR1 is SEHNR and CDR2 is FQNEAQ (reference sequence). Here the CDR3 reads CASSPPQRWGIYEQYF. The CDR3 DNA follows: TGTGCCAGCAGCCCCCCCCAGCGATGGGGCATTTACGAGCAGTACTTC.

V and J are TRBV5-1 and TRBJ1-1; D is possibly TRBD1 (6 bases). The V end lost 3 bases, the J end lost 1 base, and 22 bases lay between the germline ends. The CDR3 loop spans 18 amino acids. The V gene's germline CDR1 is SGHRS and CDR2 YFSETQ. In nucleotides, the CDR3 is TGCGCCAGCAGCTGGGGGACAACCCGGTTGATGGGGAACACTGAAGCTTTCTTT. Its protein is CASSWGTTRLMGNTEAFF. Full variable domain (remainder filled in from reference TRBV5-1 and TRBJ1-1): KAGVTQTPRYLIKTRGQQVTLSCSPISGHRSVSWYQQTPGQGLQFLFEYFSETQRNKGNFPGRFSGRQFSNSRSEMNVSTLELGDSALYLCASSWGTTRLMGNTEAFFGQGTRLTVV.

The CDR3 DNA sequence: TGTGCCAGCAGCCCTAGGGGGGCAGCACACTACGAGCAGTACTTC. It codes for CASSPRGAAHYEQYF. J is TRBJ2-7 and V is TRBV27; D is tentatively TRBD1 or TRBD2 (6 bases each). This CDR3 is 15 amino acids long. The V gene lost 6 bases and the J gene lost 3 bases, with 18 bases spanning the gap. Germline lookup yields CDR1 MNHEY and CDR2 SMNVEV (reference sequence).

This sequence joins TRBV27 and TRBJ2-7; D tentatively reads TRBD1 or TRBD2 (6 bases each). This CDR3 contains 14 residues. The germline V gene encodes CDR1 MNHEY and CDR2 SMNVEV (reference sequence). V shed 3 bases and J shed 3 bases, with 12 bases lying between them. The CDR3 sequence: CASSFSRGGYEQYF. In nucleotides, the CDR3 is TGTGCCAGCAGTTTCTCCAGGGGAGGCTACGAGCAGTACTTC.

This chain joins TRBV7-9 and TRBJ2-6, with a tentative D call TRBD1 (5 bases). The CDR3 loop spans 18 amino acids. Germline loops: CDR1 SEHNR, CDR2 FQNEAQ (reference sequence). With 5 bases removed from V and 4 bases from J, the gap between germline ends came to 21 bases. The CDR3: CASSQDIVVLSGANVLTF. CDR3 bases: TGTGCCAGCAGCCAGGACATCGTGGTTTTGTCCGGGGCCAACGTCCTGACTTTC.

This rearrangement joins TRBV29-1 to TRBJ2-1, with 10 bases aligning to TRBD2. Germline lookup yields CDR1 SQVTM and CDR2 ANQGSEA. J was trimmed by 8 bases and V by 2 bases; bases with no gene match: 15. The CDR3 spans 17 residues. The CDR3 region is CSVESEGLARLGDEQFF. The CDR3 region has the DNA TGCAGCGTTGAATCCGAGGGACTAGCGAGACTTGGGGATGAGCAGTTCTTC.

CDR3 bases: TGCGCCAGCAGTTCGGCAGGGACAAGAAGGGCGAACACTGAAGCTTTCTTT. Translation gives CASSSAGTRRANTEAFF. V is TRBV5-1 and J is TRBJ1-1, with D perhaps TRBD1 (6 bases). Germline loops: CDR1 SGHRS, CDR2 YFSETQ. Trimming stripped 5 bases from V and 1 base from J, with 21 bases between. CDR3 length equals 17 residues. Full variable domain (missing parts from reference TRBV5-1 and TRBJ1-1): KAGVTQTPRYLIKTRGQQVTLSCSPISGHRSVSWYQQTPGQGLQFLFEYFSETQRNKGNFPGRFSGRQFSNSRSEMNVSTLELGDSALYLCASSSAGTRRANTEAFFGQGTRLTVV.

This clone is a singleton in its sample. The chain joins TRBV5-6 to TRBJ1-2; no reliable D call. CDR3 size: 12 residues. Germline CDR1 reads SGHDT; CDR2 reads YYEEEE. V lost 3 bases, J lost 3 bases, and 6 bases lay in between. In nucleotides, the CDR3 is TGTGCCAGCAGCTCCGCTGACTATGGCTACACCTTC. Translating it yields CASSSADYGYTF.

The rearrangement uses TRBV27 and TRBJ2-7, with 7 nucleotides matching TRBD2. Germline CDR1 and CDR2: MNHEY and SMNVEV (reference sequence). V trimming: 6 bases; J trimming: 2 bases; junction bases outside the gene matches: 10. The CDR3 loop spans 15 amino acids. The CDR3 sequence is CASSHGRGRAYEQYF. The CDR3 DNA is TGTGCCAGCAGCCATGGGCGGGGGAGAGCCTACGAGCAGTACTTC.

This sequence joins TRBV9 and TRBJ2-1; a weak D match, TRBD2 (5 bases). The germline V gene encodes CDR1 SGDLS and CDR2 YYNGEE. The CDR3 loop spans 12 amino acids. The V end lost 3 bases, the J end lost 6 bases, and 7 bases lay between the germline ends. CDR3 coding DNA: TGTGCCAGCAGCGCCCGGGGCAATGAGCAGTTCTTC. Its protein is CASSARGNEQFF.

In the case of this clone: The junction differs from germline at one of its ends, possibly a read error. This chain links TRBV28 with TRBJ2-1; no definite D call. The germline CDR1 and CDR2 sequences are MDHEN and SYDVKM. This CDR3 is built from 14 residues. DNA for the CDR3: TGTGCCAGCAGTTGGCAGGTATCCTCCAATGAGCAGTTCTTC. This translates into CASSWQVSSNEQFF.

CDR3 bases: TGCGCCAGCAGCCAAGAACCAGGGACTAGCGGGGCCACAGATACGCAGTATTTT. Residues: CASSQEPGTSGATDTQYF. The rearrangement joins TRBV4-1 to TRBJ2-3; 13 bases line up with TRBD2. Germline loops: CDR1 MGHRA, CDR2 YSYEKL. Unmatched junction bases numbered 5, after V lost 0 bases and J lost 2 bases. This CDR3 has 18 residues.

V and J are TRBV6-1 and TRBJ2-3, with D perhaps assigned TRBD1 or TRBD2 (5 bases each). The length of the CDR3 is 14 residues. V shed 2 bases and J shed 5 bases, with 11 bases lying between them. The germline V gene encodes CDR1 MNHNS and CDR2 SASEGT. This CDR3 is CASSERKGRDTQYF. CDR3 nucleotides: TGTGCCAGCAGTGAACGTAAGGGACGAGATACGCAGTATTTT.

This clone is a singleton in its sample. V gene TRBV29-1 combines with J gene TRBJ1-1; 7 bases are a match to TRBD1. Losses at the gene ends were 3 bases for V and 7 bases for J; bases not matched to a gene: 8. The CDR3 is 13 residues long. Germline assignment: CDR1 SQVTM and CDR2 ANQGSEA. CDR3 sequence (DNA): TGCAGCGTTGATAAAGGAGGGGGCGTTGAAGCTTTCTTT. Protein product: CSVDKGGGVEAFF.

DNA for the CDR3: TGTGCCAGCAGTTACCGTAGGGTGAACACTGAAGCTTTCTTT. The encoded protein is CASSYRRVNTEAFF. The gene calls are TRBV6-5 and TRBJ1-1; D unresolved. V was pared by 2 bases and J by 0 bases, with 7 bases between. The CDR3 spans 14 residues. Per germline, CDR1 MNHEY and CDR2 SVGAGI.

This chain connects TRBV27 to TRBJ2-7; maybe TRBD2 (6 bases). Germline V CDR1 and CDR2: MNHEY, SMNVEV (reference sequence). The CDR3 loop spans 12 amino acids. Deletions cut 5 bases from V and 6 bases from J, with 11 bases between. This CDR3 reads CASSRGVGEQYF. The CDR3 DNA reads TGTGCCAGCAGTCGCGGGGTCGGCGAGCAGTACTTC.

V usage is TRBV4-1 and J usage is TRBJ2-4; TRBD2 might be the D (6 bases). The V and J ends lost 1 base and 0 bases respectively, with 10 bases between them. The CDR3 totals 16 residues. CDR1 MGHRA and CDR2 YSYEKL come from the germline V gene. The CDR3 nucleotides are TGCGCCAGCAGCCAAGTCACGGGAGAAGCCAAAAACATTCAGTACTTC. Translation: CASSQVTGEAKNIQYF.

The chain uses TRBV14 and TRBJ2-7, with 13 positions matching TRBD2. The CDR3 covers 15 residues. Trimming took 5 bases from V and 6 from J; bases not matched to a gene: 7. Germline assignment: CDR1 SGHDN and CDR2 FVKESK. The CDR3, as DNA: TGTGCCAGCAGCAAAGGACTAGCGGGAGTGGCCGAGCAGTACTTC. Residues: CASSKGLAGVAEQYF. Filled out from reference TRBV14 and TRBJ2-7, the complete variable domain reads EAGVTQFPSHSVIEKGQTVTLRCDPISGHDNLYWYRRVMGKEIKFLLHFVKESKQDESGMPNNRFLAERTGGTYSTLKVQPAELEDSGVYFCASSKGLAGVAEQYFGPGTRLTVT.

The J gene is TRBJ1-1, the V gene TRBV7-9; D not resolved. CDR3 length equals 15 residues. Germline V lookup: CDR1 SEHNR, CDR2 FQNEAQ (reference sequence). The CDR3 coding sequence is TGTGTTGAAAACCAACCAGGCATCCAAAACACTGAAGCTTTCTTT. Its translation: CVENQPGIQNTEAFF.